The T cell receptor beta chain under discussion was sequenced for a study of T cell responses to AZD1222 COVID-19 vaccine. Comment on this clone: Its specificity is not known.

Study-wide findings and caveats: Spike-wide coverage was observed for vaccine-associated CD4 TCRs, with dominant responses at 160-218 and 743-854. The donor cohort was predominantly white British with a female majority, and clonal diversity may have been underestimated.

Germline lookup yields CDR1 SQVTM and CDR2 ANQGSEA. Trimming took 4 bases from V and 8 from J; bases not matched to a gene: 7. The CDR3 length is 13 residues. Produced via immunoSEQ multiplex PCR; TCRdb's table is partial and in-frame only. The table has 73,000 or so clones, less than 85% seen once. The rearrangement joins TRBV29-1 to TRBJ1-4; TRBD1 agrees at 7 bases. This clonotype originated in an adult who received the AZD1222 COVID-19 vaccine. Sequencing used peripheral blood, obtained 28 days after the second AZD1222 dose. The CDR3 coding sequence is TGCAGCGTTGTAGAGACAGGGAGGGAAAAACTGTTTTTT. It specifies CSVVETGREKLFF.